The 6 T cell receptor beta chains below come from one sample, sequenced in a study of T-cell reconstitution after alpha-beta-depleted transplantation in children. TCRbeta library preparation incorporated unique molecular identifiers. From the PCR reads, TCRdb called clonotypes with MiXCR, one entry per CDR3 protein. The sample contains approximately 400,000 distinct CDR3 sequences, about a tenth of which appear only once. This material consisted of PBMCs from the stem cell graft donor, taken from the stem cell graft. The origin of the receptors is a human donor who donated a stem cell graft to a child with acute myeloid leukemia.

This clonotype has just a few counts. The rearrangement uses TRBV6-1 and TRBJ2-1, with 9 positions matching TRBD2. The CDR3 has 16 amino acids. V lost 6 bases to trimming and J lost 0 bases; unmatched junction nucleotides: 6. Germline V lookup: CDR1 MNHNS, CDR2 SASEGT. CDR3 DNA sequence: TGTGCCAGCAGACCAGGACTAGCGAGCTCCTACAATGAGCAGTTCTTC. Translating it yields CASRPGLASSYNEQFF.

The chain links TRBV7-3 to TRBJ2-3; D uncertain. V was pared by 5 bases and J by 2 bases, with 17 bases between. The CDR3 contains 16 residues. Germline CDR1 reads SGHTA; CDR2 reads FQGTGA. The CDR3 sequence is CASSPAAKMSTDTQYF. The CDR3 bases are TGTGCCAGCAGCCCCGCGGCTAAGATGTCCACAGATACGCAGTATTTT.

This chain uses TRBV6-2 or TRBV6-3 with TRBJ2-1; tentative D call: TRBD2 (5 bases). CDR1 is MNHEY and CDR2 is SVGEGT in the germline V gene. The CDR3 consists of 11 residues. V was pared by 10 bases and J by 5 bases, with 9 bases between. As DNA, the CDR3 is TGTGCCACAGCGGACCACAATGAGCAGTTCTTC. This translates into CATADHNEQFF.

The CDR3 DNA reads as TGTGCCAGCAGCGCGACTGAGACCTACGAGCAGTACTTC. Residues: CASSATETYEQYF. The V gene is TRBV12-3 or TRBV12-4, the J gene TRBJ2-7; D ambiguous. The ends were cut back, 6 bases at V and 2 bases at J, with 11 bases in the middle. The length of the CDR3 is 13 residues.

In this sample, this clonotype turned up a few times. V and J are TRBV12-3 or TRBV12-4 and TRBJ2-2; D might be TRBD1 (6 bases). This CDR3 has 16 amino acids. V was trimmed by 6 bases and J by 1 base, leaving 15 bases between them. This CDR3 is CASSTQGRWNTGELFF. In DNA, the CDR3 is TGTGCCAGCAGCACCCAGGGGCGCTGGAACACCGGGGAGCTGTTTTTT.

This clonotype was seen more than once but under ten times. The V and J genes are TRBV5-1 and TRBJ1-6; D is possibly TRBD1 (6 bases). V lost 4 bases, J lost 7 bases, and 15 bases lay in between. This CDR3 region has 15 residues. Looked up from germline, CDR1 is SGHRS and CDR2 is YFSETQ. In DNA form, the CDR3 reads TGCGCCAGCAGCGGAACCGGGACACCGAATTCACCCCTCCACTTT. Residues: CASSGTGTPNSPLHF.